This TCR beta chain was found in a study of blood T cell repertoires in COVID-19. Study details: Sample material is recorded as cDNA or gDNA derived from T cells, B-cell-depleted T cells, or PBMCs.

Clones were sequenced by immunoSEQ multiplex PCR, and TCRdb holds only the in-frame ones, with some missing. The sample has tens of thousands of clones, around 67% seen once. The CDR3 runs 14 residues. CDR1 and CDR2 (germline): LNHDA, SQIVND (reference sequence). V was cut by 9 bases and J by 2 bases, with 15 bases left in between. The chain is built from TRBV19 and TRBJ2-3; a possible D gene is TRBD1 (5 bases). The source of this sequence is a human donor in a cohort sampled during active or convalescent COVID-19. The specimen sequenced was peripheral blood. DNA of the CDR3: TGTGCCAGCGCTTCCTCCAGGGTCACAGATACGCAGTATTTT. Translating gives CASASSRVTDTQYF.